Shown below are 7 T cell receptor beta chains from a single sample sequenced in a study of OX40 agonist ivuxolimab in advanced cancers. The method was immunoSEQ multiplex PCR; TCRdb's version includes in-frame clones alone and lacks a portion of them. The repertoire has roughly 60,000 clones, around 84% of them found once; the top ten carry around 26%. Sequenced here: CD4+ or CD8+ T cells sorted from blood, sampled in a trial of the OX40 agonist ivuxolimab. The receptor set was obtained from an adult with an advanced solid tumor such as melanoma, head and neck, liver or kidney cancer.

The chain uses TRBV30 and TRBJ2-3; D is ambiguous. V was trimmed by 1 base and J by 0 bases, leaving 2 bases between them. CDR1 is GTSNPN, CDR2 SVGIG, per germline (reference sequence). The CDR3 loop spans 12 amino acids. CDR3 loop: CAWSESTDTQYF. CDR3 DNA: TGTGCCTGGAGTGAGAGCACAGATACGCAGTATTTT. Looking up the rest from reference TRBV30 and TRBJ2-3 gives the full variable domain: SQTIHQWPATLVQPVGSPLSLECTVEGTSNPNLYWYRQAAGRGLQLLFYSVGIGQISSEVPQNLSASRPQDRQFILSSKKLLLSDSGFYLCAWSESTDTQYFGPGTRLTVL.

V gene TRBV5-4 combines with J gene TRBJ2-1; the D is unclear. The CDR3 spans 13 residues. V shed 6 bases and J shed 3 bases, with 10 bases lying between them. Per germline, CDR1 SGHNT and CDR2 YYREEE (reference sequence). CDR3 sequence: CASNIYSYNEQFF. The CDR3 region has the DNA TGTGCCAGCAACATCTATAGCTACAATGAGCAGTTCTTC.

The CDR3 spells CASSPSGGFDTQYF. Written as DNA, the CDR3 is TGTGCCAGCTCACCCTCGGGGGGGTTTGACACGCAGTATTTT. The chain carries TRBV18 and TRBJ2-3, with 8 bases that match TRBD2. CDR1 is KGHSH, CDR2 LQKENI, per germline. With 3 bases clipped from V and 9 bases from J, the junction kept 8 bases outside the gene matches. The CDR3 sequence is 14 residues long.

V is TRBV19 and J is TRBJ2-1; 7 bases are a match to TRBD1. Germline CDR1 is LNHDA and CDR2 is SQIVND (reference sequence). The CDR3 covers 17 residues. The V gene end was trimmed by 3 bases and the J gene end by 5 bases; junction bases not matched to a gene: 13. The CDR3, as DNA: TGTGCCAGTAGTATTCCAATGGGACAGATATCGAACAATGAGCAGTTCTTC. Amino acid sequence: CASSIPMGQISNNEQFF. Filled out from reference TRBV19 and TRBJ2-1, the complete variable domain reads DGGITQSPKYLFRKEGQNVTLSCEQNLNHDAMYWYRQDPGQGLRLIYYSQIVNDFQKGDIAEGYSVSREKKESFPLTVTSAQKNPTAFYLCASSIPMGQISNNEQFFGPGTRLTVL.

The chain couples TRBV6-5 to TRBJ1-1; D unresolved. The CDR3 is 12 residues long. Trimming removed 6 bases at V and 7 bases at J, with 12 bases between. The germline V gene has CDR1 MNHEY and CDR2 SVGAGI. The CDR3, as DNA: TGTGCCAGCAGAGACGGAAATTTTGAAGCTTTCTTT. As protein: CASRDGNFEAFF.

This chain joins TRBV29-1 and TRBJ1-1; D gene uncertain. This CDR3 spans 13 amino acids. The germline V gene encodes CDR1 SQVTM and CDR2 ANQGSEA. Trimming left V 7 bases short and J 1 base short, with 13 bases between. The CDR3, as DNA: TGCAGCGCCCAAAGGCAGGAGAACACTGAAGCTTTCTTT. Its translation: CSAQRQENTEAFF.

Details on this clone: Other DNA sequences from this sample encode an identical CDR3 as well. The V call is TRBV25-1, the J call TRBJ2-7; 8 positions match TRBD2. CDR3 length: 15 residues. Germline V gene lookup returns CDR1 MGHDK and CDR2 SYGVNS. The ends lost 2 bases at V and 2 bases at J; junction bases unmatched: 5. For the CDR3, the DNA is TGTGCCAGCAGTGAACGAACGGGGGGGCCCTACGAGCAGTACTTC. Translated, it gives CASSERTGGPYEQYF.